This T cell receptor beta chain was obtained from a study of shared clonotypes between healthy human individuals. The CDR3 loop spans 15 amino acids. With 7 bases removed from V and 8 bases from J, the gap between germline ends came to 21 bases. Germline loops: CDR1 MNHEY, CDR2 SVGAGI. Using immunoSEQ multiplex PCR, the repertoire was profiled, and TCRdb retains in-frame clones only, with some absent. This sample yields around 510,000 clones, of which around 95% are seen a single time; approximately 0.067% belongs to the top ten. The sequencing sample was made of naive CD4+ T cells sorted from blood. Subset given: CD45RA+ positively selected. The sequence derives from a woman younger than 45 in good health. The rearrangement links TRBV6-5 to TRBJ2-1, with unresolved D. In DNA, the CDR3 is TGTGCCAGCATAAATTTAAAGGACCGAAACGATGAGCAGTTCTTC. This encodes CASINLKDRNDEQFF.